A selection of T cell receptor beta chains follows, all from one sample in a study of cytomegalovirus exposure and HLA in healthy donors. Data came from immunoSEQ multiplex PCR; TCRdb stores just in-frame clones and leaves some out. The data contain about 110,000 clones, roughly 13% of them seen just once; the ten biggest clones take up about 16%. The specimen sequenced was PBMCs. The origin of the receptors is a man between 35 and 55 years old in good health and CMV-seropositive. Both conserved end residues are part of each CDR3. The D gene is left open where the match is weak. The size entry is marked missing in some rows and otherwise reads once, few, many or a size class.

V gene	clone size	J gene	D gene	CDR3 DNA	CDR3 protein
TRBV19	few	TRBJ1-1	NA	TGTGCCAGTAGTACTAACCCAACAGGGAAGGGCGAAGCTTTCTTT	CASSTNPTGKGEAFF
TRBV2	NA	TRBJ2-5	TRBD2	TGTGCCAGCAGTGAAAGGGACTATGCAGAGACCCAGTACTTC	CASSERDYAETQYF
TRBV25-1	few	TRBJ1-1	NA	TGTGCCAGCACCTCTTTTTGGTGGGGGGGGCTAAACACTGAAGCTTTCTTT	CASTSFWWGGLNTEAFF
TRBV7-6	NA	TRBJ1-5	TRBD1	TGTGCCAGCAGCACCCAGACAGGGGGCAATCAGCCCCAGCATTTT	CASSTQTGGNQPQHF
TRBV4-3	NA	TRBJ2-7	TRBD2	TGCGCCAGCAGCCAAGGAGGGAGCGGGAGGAACGAGCAGTACTTC	CASSQGGSGRNEQYF
TRBV10-3	NA	TRBJ2-2	NA	TGTGCCATCAGTGATATCAGGGCGAACACCGGGGAGCTGTTTTTT	CAISDIRANTGELFF
TRBV30	few	TRBJ1-2	NA	TGTGCCTGGAATCAGGGAATTGGCTACACCTTC	CAWNQGIGYTF
TRBV30	NA	TRBJ2-7	NA	TGTGCCTGGAGTGTGGGGCAGAATTACGAGCAGTACTTC	CAWSVGQNYEQYF
TRBV28	NA	TRBJ2-5	TRBD1	TGTGCCAGCAGTTTGCTTGGGACAGTTTTCCAAGAGACCCAGTACTTC	CASSLLGTVFQETQYF
TRBV7-3	few	TRBJ2-5	NA	TGTGCCAGCAGCCCCTCCGGTTTTGGGGGCTGGGAGACCCAGTACTTC	CASSPSGFGGWETQYF
TRBV6-1	once	TRBJ1-6	NA	TGTGCCAGCAGTGAATTCCGGGGAGACGGGAATTCACCCCTCCACTTT	CASSEFRGDGNSPLHF
TRBV7-9	few	TRBJ1-1	NA	TGTGCCAGCAGCCTTCCAGGGGATGAAGGCACTGAAGCTTTCTTT	CASSLPGDEGTEAFF
TRBV10-1	NA	TRBJ2-7	NA	TGCGCCAGCAGTGATCGGCGGTATGACTACGAGCAGTACTTC	CASSDRRYDYEQYF
TRBV4-3	few	TRBJ1-5	TRBD1	TGCGCCAGCAGCCAGGGACAGGGGAGCAATCAGCCCCAGCATTTT	CASSQGQGSNQPQHF
TRBV30	NA	TRBJ2-3	NA	TGTGCCTGGAGTCCTATCAGGGGGGCAAACACAGATACGCAGTATTTT	CAWSPIRGANTDTQYF
TRBV5-1	few	TRBJ2-2	TRBD2	TGCGCCAGCAGCGGAACTAGCGGGGGAAACACCGGGGAGCTGTTTTTT	CASSGTSGGNTGELFF
TRBV29-1	NA	TRBJ2-3	NA	TGCAGCGTTGAAGGTCACGGGAACACAGATACGCAGTATTTT	CSVEGHGNTDTQYF
TRBV5-1	NA	TRBJ2-7	TRBD1	TGCGCCAGCAGCTTGAGACAGGGATTAATCTACGAGCAGTACTTC	CASSLRQGLIYEQYF
TRBV5-4	NA	TRBJ1-3	TRBD1	TGTGCCAGCAGCTCGGACGAAGATCTTCGACAGGGCCATGGAAACACCATATATTTT	CASSSDEDLRQGHGNTIYF
TRBV10-1	few	TRBJ2-1	TRBD1	TGCGCCAGCAGTTTGGACAGGGTCAATGAGCAGTTCTTC	CASSLDRVNEQFF
TRBV7-9	few	TRBJ2-7	NA	TGTGCCAGCAGCCTTGGTGGAGGGGTAAACGAGCAGTACTTC	CASSLGGGVNEQYF
TRBV27	many	TRBJ1-1	NA	TGTGCCAGCAGTGTGGGAGAGAACACTGAAGCTTTCTTT	CASSVGENTEAFF
TRBV9	NA	TRBJ1-2	TRBD1	TGTGCCAGCAGCTTCGGACAGGGAAACTATGGCTACACCTTC	CASSFGQGNYGYTF
TRBV2	few	TRBJ2-5	TRBD2	TGTGCCAGCAGTGAAGAATCGGCGGGGGTGACCCAGTACTTC	CASSEESAGVTQYF
TRBV7-3	NA	TRBJ2-3	NA	TGTGCCAGCAGCTTAGAGAGGCTTAGCACAGATACGCAGTATTTT	CASSLERLSTDTQYF
TRBV5-4	NA	TRBJ2-1	NA	TGTGCCAGCAGCGAGGACTTCTCCCAGTACAATGAGCAGTTCTTC	CASSEDFSQYNEQFF
TRBV5-1	NA	TRBJ2-1	NA	TGCGCCAGCAGCCTGGGACACCTCTCCTACAATGAGCAGTTCTTC	CASSLGHLSYNEQFF